Included here is one TCR beta chain sequence, with context. Its antigen target is currently unknown. It has no much larger one-base neighbor in the sample; base qualities were not kept. The entry originates in a study of blood T cell repertoires in COVID-19 (dated by TCRdb to about 2020). With respect to the entire study: The collaborator samples originated in the United States, Italy and Spain and spanned the acute and convalescent phases of COVID-19. The samples were drawn from two sources: the first 160 participants of the ongoing ImmuneRACE study, and 1,254 subjects contributed by 6 global collaborators. The material from the prospective study consisted of cDNA or gDNA derived from T cells, B-cell-depleted T cells, or PBMCs. Deeply sampled blood TCRbeta repertoires from subjects exposed to, actively infected with, or recovered from COVID-19 were included in the dataset. HLA class I and class II types, where available, came from metadata supplied by the sample provider rather than from assay-based typing. Sample metadata almost always included a de-identified subject ID, COVID-19 status, age in years and sex. A freely available public database, intended as a resource for researchers studying the immune response to SARS-CoV-2, is where the repertoires were released.

The immunoSEQ Assay, a bias-controlled multiplex PCR, was used to amplify TCRbeta CDR3 regions from genomic DNA. In the authors' own workflow: Nucleated cell counts per sample were estimated from amplification of reference gene primers within the assay. To quantify the absolute abundance of each unique TCRbeta CDR3 rearrangement, sequence reads were collapsed and filtered. For each sample, productive Simpson clonality was calculated as the square root of Simpson's diversity index across productive rearrangements. The source is immuneACCESS, and TCRdb retained only in-frame sequences with V and J called. Part of the clones is not carried over; for the studies checked, unresolved V genes explain less than half of this, and the remainder is unexplained. The DNA was the basis for D and trimming; V, J and clone size are from that table. This sample lists around 200,000 clones; roughly 88% were detected once. Of the sample, around 5.7% falls within the top ten clones.

At the junction V is shortened by 1 base and J by 4 bases, with 18 bases in between. The germline V gene (reference sequence) sets CDR1 to SEHNR and CDR2 to FQNEAQ. From the cysteine up to the phenylalanine, the CDR3 has a length of 17 residues. Only the CDR3 DNA is retained, 51 bases long and in frame from the first base. In the prospective study, participants were about 18 to 95 years old, resided in around 25 geographic areas of the United States, and were enrolled through a virtual design. In the prospective study, participants were assigned to cohorts based on the clinical history participants reported in a screening survey and a study questionnaire. In the prospective study, whole blood, serum and a nasopharyngeal or oropharyngeal swab were collected from each participant by mobile phlebotomists. Over a roughly 2-month period, participants in the prospective study had the option of providing additional blood draws and questionnaires. Blood samples from the prospective study were shipped frozen or at room temperature prior to DNA extraction.

The investigation overall reported the following: Clinical and demographic metadata were provided uncurated, with the amount varying by source and participant.

The chain was built from TRBV7-9 and TRBJ2-3, and TRBD1 may be the D gene, going by 7 matching bases. Sequencing was carried out using PBMCs or T cells enriched from blood (not recorded which). The origin of this receptor is a middle-aged man with acute COVID-19. The DNA sequence follows: TGTGCCAGCAGCTTAGGACAGGGCACCCGGGGGTCAGATACGCAGTATTTT. Its protein reads: CASSLGQGTRGSDTQYF.